This T cell receptor (beta chain) is drawn from a study of early T cells in non-severe SARS-CoV-2 infection. This clonotype was recorded at least ten times. MiXCR, run by TCRdb on the 5' RACE reads, gives a single entry per CDR3 protein. Of under 45,000 distinct CDR3 sequences in the sample, 6% to 9.5% were seen once. The germline V gene encodes CDR1 MNHNY and CDR2 SVGAGI (reference sequence). V was shortened by 4 bases and J by 2 bases, with 13 bases between the two germline ends. This CDR3 is 15 amino acids long. The source of this sequence is an adult who was a healthcare worker with PCR-confirmed SARS-CoV-2 infection or an uninfected control (not recorded which). V gene TRBV6-6 combines with J gene TRBJ2-3, with D possibly TRBD2 on 5 matching bases. The specimen was whole blood, collected at baseline. The CDR3 DNA follows: TGTGCCAGCAGTTCACTTCTAGCCTCCACAGATACGCAGTATTTT. This encodes CASSSLLASTDTQYF.